The sample holds a few counts of the clone carrying this T cell receptor beta chain. Its antigen is as yet unknown. This specimen comes from a study of Graves' ophthalmopathy and Graves' hyperthyroidism. RNA transcripts provided the template for amplifying TCR beta CDR3 regions. HTBI primers were used in a first-round RT-PCR, which preceded a second-round multiplex PCR. From the multiplex PCR reads, TCRdb called clonotypes with MiXCR, one entry per CDR3 protein. In the table there are hundreds of thousands of distinct CDR3 sequences, approximately 15% of which are singletons. V lost 0 bases, J lost 0 bases, and 9 bases lay in between. The CDR3 has 15 amino acids. Germline V CDR1 and CDR2: DFQATT, SNEGSKA (reference sequence). The study's findings and limits: Clonotypes were expanded in thyroid at above 0.001 frequency, and most also appeared in blood. Sensitivity reached approximately 88% and specificity over 65% for a 13-signature model separating ophthalmopathy from stable hyperthyroidism.

Ophthalmopathy in the donors was of moderate-to-severe activity, with CAS ≥3, NOSPECS ≥4 and duration under 3 months. V gene TRBV20-1 combines with J gene TRBJ1-3, with D hard to call. Material for sequencing was blood. The clonotype comes from a woman aged 25 to 39 with Graves' ophthalmopathy. DNA for the CDR3: TGCAGTGCTAGAGACTCGAAGAGCTCTGGAAACACCATATATTTT. Translating gives CSARDSKSSGNTIYF.